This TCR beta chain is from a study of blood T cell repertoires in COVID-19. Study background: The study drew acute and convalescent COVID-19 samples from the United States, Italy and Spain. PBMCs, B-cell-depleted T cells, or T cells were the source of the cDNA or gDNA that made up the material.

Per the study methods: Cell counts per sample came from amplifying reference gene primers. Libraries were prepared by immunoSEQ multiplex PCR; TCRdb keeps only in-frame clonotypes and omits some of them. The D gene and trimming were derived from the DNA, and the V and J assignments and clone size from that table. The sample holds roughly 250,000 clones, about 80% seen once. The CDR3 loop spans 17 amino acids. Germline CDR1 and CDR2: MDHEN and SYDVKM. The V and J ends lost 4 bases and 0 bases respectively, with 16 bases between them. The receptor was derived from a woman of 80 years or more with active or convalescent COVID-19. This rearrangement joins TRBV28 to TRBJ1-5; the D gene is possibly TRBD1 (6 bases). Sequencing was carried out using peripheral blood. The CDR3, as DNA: TGTGCCAGCAGTTCCTTGGACAGCGTGTATAGCAATCAGCCCCAGCATTTT. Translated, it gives CASSSLDSVYSNQPQHF.